Shown below are 9 T cell receptor beta chains from a single sample sequenced in a study of identical twins (dated by TCRdb to about 2016). Library prep was done by 5' RACE. For sequencing, an Illumina HiSeq 2000 was employed. Starting from the raw public reads, TCRdb applied fastp trimming at Q25, assembled clones with MiXCR and retained in-frame beta chains. Rows are unified per CDR3 protein, each entry keeping the most common DNA and genes. This sample gives around 570,000 distinct CDR3 sequences in total; 9.6% of them show up just once. The top ten clones comprise around 3.1% of the sample. These data were likewise used in another study, on yellow fever vaccine responses in identical twins.

Input material: PBMCs. These receptors came from a woman aged 18-30 years in good health.

Ten or more counts support this clonotype. The rearrangement joins TRBV6-5 to TRBJ1-6, with a weak D call TRBD1 (6 bases). V was shortened by 2 bases and J by 9 bases, with 23 bases between the two germline ends. The CDR3 has 18 residues. Germline values: CDR1 MNHEY, CDR2 SVGAGI. The CDR3: CASSYDLIATGEFSPLHF. The DNA of the CDR3 is TGTGCCAGCAGTTACGACTTAATTGCGACAGGAGAATTTTCACCCCTCCACTTT.

The chain carries TRBV20-1 and TRBJ2-5; D is perhaps TRBD2 (6 bases). CDR3 size: 12 residues. V shed 4 bases and J shed 2 bases, with 8 bases lying between them. From germline, CDR1 is DFQATT and CDR2 SNEGSKA (reference sequence). The CDR3, as DNA: TGCAGTGCTACCGGGACTCAAGAGACCCAGTACTTC. This encodes CSATGTQETQYF.

This clonotype has a handful of counts. This rearrangement joins TRBV10-3 to TRBJ2-3; D not certain. The V gene lost 3 bases and the J gene lost 2 bases, with 6 bases spanning the gap. Per germline, CDR1 ENHRY and CDR2 SYGVKD. This CDR3 has 13 amino acids. The CDR3, as DNA: TGTGCCATCAGTGAAGACAACACAGATACGCAGTATTTT. This gives the protein CAISEDNTDTQYF.

This clonotype showed up many times. The chain is built from TRBV7-2 and TRBJ2-1; TRBD2 aligns across 10 bases. The V gene end was trimmed by 5 bases and the J gene end by 5 bases; junction bases not matched to a gene: 24. CDR1 SGHTA and CDR2 FQGNSA come from the germline V gene. CDR3 length: 21 residues. CDR3 loop: CASSKSSSGSSSLKTHNEQFF. The CDR3 nucleotides are TGTGCCAGCAGCAAAAGCTCTAGCGGGAGCAGTTCTTTAAAGACTCACAATGAGCAGTTCTTC.

The chain has TRBV9 and TRBJ2-7, with TRBD1 matching 12 bases. J lost 3 bases, V lost 3 bases, and 4 bases had no gene match. Germline CDR1 reads SGDLS; CDR2 reads YYNGEE. This CDR3 comprises 15 residues. DNA of the CDR3: TGTGCCAGCAGCGCCGGGACAGGGGGCCTCTACGAGCAGTACTTC. It encodes CASSAGTGGLYEQYF.

The gene calls are TRBV19 and TRBJ2-1, with TRBD2 matching over 14 bases. Germline CDR1 and CDR2: LNHDA and SQIVND (reference sequence). This CDR3 is 18 amino acids long. The V segment lost 7 bases and the J segment 6 bases; nucleotides outside the gene matches: 14. The CDR3 here is CASKTSGRAGSRANEQFF. In nucleotides, the CDR3 is TGTGCCAGTAAGACTAGCGGGAGGGCCGGTTCTAGGGCCAATGAGCAGTTCTTC.

This chain uses TRBV29-1 with TRBJ1-1; D is ambiguous. V lost 2 bases to trimming and J lost 6 bases, with 13 bases between them. CDR1 SQVTM and CDR2 ANQGSEA come from the germline V gene. The CDR3 is 13 amino acids. The chain's CDR3 is CSVEIPATSEAFF. The CDR3 region has the DNA TGCAGCGTTGAAATCCCGGCGACATCTGAAGCTTTCTTT.

Ten or more counts support this clonotype. This rearrangement joins TRBV4-3 to TRBJ2-5; D is perhaps TRBD1 (6 bases). The V end was cut by 0 bases, the J end by 2 bases, with 10 bases between. The CDR3 has 15 amino acids. CDR1 LGHNA and CDR2 YSLEER come from the germline V gene. CDR3 coding DNA: TGCGCCAGCAGCCAAGACTGGGGGCTGCAAGAGACCCAGTACTTC. Amino acids: CASSQDWGLQETQYF.

The genes are TRBV11-2 and TRBJ2-5, with D hard to call. The V end was cut by 1 base, the J end by 5 bases, with 8 bases between. The CDR3 runs 13 residues. Per the germline V gene, CDR1 is SGHAT and CDR2 is FQNNGV. The chain's CDR3 is CASSLVTPETQYF. The CDR3 region has the DNA TGTGCCAGCAGCTTAGTTACCCCGGAGACCCAGTACTTC.